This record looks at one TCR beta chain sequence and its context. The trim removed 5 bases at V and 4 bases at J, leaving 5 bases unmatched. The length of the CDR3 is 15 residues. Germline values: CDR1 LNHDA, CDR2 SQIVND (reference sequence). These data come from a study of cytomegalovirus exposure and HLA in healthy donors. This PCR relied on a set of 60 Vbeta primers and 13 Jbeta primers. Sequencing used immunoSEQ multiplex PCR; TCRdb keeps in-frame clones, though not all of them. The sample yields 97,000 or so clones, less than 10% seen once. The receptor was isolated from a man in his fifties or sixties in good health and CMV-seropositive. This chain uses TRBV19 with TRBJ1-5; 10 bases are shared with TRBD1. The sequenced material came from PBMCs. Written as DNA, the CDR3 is TGTGCCAGTAGTGCACCGGGACAGGGGAATCAGCCCCAGCATTTT. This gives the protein CASSAPGQGNQPQHF.